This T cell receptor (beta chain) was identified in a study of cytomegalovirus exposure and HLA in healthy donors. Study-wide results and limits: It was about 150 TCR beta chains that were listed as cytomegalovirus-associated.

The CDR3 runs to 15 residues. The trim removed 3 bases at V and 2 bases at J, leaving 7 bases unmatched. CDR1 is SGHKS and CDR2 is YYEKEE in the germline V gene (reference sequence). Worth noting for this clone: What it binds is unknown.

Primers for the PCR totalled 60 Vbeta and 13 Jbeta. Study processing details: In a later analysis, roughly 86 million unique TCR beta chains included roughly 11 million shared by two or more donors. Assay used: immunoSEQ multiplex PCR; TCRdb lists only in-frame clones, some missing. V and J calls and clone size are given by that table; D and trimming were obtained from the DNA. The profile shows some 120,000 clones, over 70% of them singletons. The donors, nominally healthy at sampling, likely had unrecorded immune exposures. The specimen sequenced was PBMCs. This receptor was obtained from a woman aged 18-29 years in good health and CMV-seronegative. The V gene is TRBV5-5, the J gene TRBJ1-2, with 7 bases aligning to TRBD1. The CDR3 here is CASSSRTGGNYGYTF. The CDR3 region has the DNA TGTGCCAGCAGCTCCCGGACAGGTGGGAACTATGGCTACACCTTC.